The 4 T cell receptor beta chains reported below all come from one sample, sequenced in a study of CD8 T cells in ankylosing spondylitis. For these receptors, no antigen is known. Study-wide findings and caveats: A TCR beta motif made of fewer than ten highly homologous variants seemed typical of ankylosing spondylitis blood.

TCRdb used MiXCR to reprocess the 5' RACE reads, holding one entry per CDR3 protein. Of hundreds of thousands of distinct CDR3 sequences detected, 15% to 20% appear once; the ten largest clones hold just over 1%. The sample was blood, either unsorted or a sorted T cell fraction (not recorded which). The source of these receptors is a male donor with ankylosing spondylitis.

This clonotype was observed a few times. The chain employs TRBV7-8 and TRBJ1-5; tentatively, D is TRBD1 (6 bases). The CDR3 totals 17 residues. CDR1 is SGHVS and CDR2 is FQNEAQ in the germline V gene. V was shortened by 5 bases and J by 5 bases, with 22 bases between the two germline ends. CDR3 protein: CASSQRLGAEPYQPQHF. The CDR3 DNA reads TGTGCCAGCAGCCAACGGCTGGGGGCAGAACCTTATCAGCCCCAGCATTTT.

The rearrangement joins TRBV7-8 to TRBJ2-3, with TRBD2 matching 7 bases. The CDR3 covers 20 residues. Germline V gene lookup returns CDR1 SGHVS and CDR2 FQNEAQ. With V trimmed by 5 bases and J by 2 bases, 22 bases remained unmatched. CDR3 sequence reads: CASSPRPFRGGSGPTDTQYF. The CDR3 bases are TGTGCCAGCAGCCCTAGGCCGTTCCGAGGCGGTAGCGGGCCCACAGATACGCAGTATTTT.

This clonotype was counted between two and nine times. The V call is TRBV15, the J call TRBJ1-5; D is unclear. Between the trimmed V and J ends, which lost 1 base and 1 base, there was a span of 14 bases. CDR1 is LNHNV, CDR2 YYDKDF, per germline (reference sequence). The CDR3 is 17 amino acids. CDR3 nucleotide sequence: TGTGCCACCAGCAGAGGAGTAGGTCCTAGGAGCAATCAGCCCCAGCATTTT. This sequence encodes CATSRGVGPRSNQPQHF. The full variable domain, rest sourced from reference TRBV15 and TRBJ1-5, is DAMVIQNPRYQVTQFGKPVTLSCSQTLNHNVMYWYQQKSSQAPKLLFHYYDKDFNNEADTPDNFQSRRPNTSFCFLDIRSPGLGDTAMYLCATSRGVGPRSNQPQHFGDGTRLSIL.

V usage is TRBV6-1 and J usage is TRBJ1-2; maybe TRBD1 (5 bases). The V gene lost 8 bases and the J gene lost 1 base, with 14 bases spanning the gap. Per the germline V gene, CDR1 is MNHNS and CDR2 is SASEGT. This CDR3 contains 14 residues. The CDR3 DNA reads as TGTGCCAGCGTCCCTGGGGGGGATAACTATGGCTACACCTTC. Its protein is CASVPGGDNYGYTF.